The present entry profiles one T cell receptor beta chain with its context. The antigen remains undetermined. Trimming at V came to 0 bases and at J to 6 bases, leaving 6 bases not matched to a gene. The CDR3 is made up of 15 amino acids. Germline CDR1 SGHRS, CDR2 YFSETQ. This specimen belongs to a study of cytomegalovirus exposure and HLA in healthy donors. About the research overall: The same platform was used for the roughly 120 validation repertoires as for the roughly 730 first-cohort repertoires, as reported in a later analysis. Points from the study as a whole: Subsequent analysis found a tendency for first-cohort TCR clusters to co-occur within the roughly 130 validation repertoires.

Repertoires were generated with immunoSEQ multiplex PCR, while TCRdb's copy carries only in-frame clones and drops some. The table shows over 200,000 clones, with around nine tenths occurring only once. This TCR came from a young woman in good health and CMV-seropositive. The sequencing sample was made of PBMCs. This rearrangement joins TRBV5-1 to TRBJ2-1; 7 bases line up with TRBD2. The DNA of the CDR3 is TGCGCCAGCAGCTTGGGGAAGCGGGAAAGCAATGAGCAGTTCTTC. Amino acid sequence: CASSLGKRESNEQFF.